This T cell receptor (beta chain) was identified during a study of human T cells and chemical hapten exposure. The sample holds one count of this clonotype. TCRdb re-analysed the RACE reads in MiXCR, keeping a single row per CDR3 protein. The table records some 170,000 distinct CDR3 sequences, 25% to 30% of them present only once. This CDR3 is 14 amino acids long. Specified time point: patch test 3, about 24 weeks after DPC sensitization. Indicated treatment: therapeutic diphenylcyclopropenone sensitization with weekly scalp DPC. This chain uses TRBV21-1 with TRBJ2-5; TRBD2 reflects the table's D call only, with no check against the DNA. TRBV21-1 represents a pseudogene. This clonotype was sampled from a woman aged 18-35 years with alopecia areata. Some clones in this sample may be carry-over from other donors' samples. This specimen was whole blood, taken in connection with sensitization to the hapten diphenylcyclopropenone (DPC). CDR3 bases: TGTGCCAGCGGTTTGGAGGCGTACCAAGAGACCCAGTACTTC. This translates into CASGLEAYQETQYF.